This TCR beta chain emerged from a study of response to subunit inactivated influenza vaccine (dated by TCRdb to between 2018 and 2020). Some background on the complete study: Deep quantitative T cell receptor repertoire profiling was used in the study to track responses to a trivalent subunit inactivated influenza vaccine.

Receptors were amplified or captured by RT-PCR. Instrument on record: Illumina HiSeq 2500. The public sequencing data were trimmed at Q25 with fastp and processed into clonotypes with MiXCR by TCRdb, which kept only in-frame beta chains. Rows with one shared CDR3 protein collapse into an entry with the most common genes and DNA. This sample holds approximately 500,000 distinct CDR3 sequences; 13% to 15% were observed only once. The ten largest clonotypes hold around 10% of the sample. CDR1 SGHAT and CDR2 FQNNGV were looked up in the germline V gene. V is shortened by 4 bases, J by 3 bases, and the region joining them spans 16 bases. Taken from cysteine to phenylalanine, the CDR3 has 15 residues. Only CDR3 DNA is held: 45 bases, read in frame from base 1. With respect to this clonotype: The antigen it recognizes is unknown. No much larger clonotype is one base removed from it; base qualities were not supplied.

Summary of the overall study and its limitations: The authors proposed that each seasonal influenza vaccination may bring in only a limited number of new T cells.

The chain is encoded by TRBV11-2 joined to TRBJ2-7; the D gene cannot be named for sure. Here the sequenced sample was PBMCs from blood, taken 11 to 12 days after vaccination. The source of this sequence is a man in his fifties or sixties who received an inactivated influenza vaccine. Donor details come from another sample of the same person, matched by shared clones. This receptor carries the CDR3 CASSSWTVKDYEQYF. The bases read TGTGCCAGCAGCTCTTGGACCGTCAAAGACTACGAGCAGTACTTC.